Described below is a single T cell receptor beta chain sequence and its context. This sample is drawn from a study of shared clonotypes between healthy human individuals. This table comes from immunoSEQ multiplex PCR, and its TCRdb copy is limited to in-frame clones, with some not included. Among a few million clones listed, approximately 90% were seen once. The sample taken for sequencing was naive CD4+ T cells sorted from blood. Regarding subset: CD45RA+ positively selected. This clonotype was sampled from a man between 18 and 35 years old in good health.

The CDR3 loop is CASSSERGGPYEQYF. In DNA form, the CDR3 reads TGTGCCAGCAGCTCCGAGCGGGGGGGACCCTACGAGCAGTACTTC. V usage is TRBV7-9 and J usage is TRBJ2-7, with TRBD2 matching 10 bases. V shed 4 bases and J 2 bases; nucleotides not matched to a gene: 5. The CDR3 covers 15 residues. Germline CDR1 is SEHNR and CDR2 is FQNEAQ (reference sequence).